This T cell receptor beta chain was sequenced for a study of metastatic and nonmetastatic thyroid tumors. The wider study: Repertoires from blood and tumor or nodule tissue of malignant and benign thyroid patients were compared. Study-level points and caveats: In both blood and tumor samples, TCR beta diversity was reported significantly higher for malignant than benign nodules.

This clone came up many times. Its antigen is unknown. TCRdb reanalyzed the PCR reads via MiXCR. This table has some 21,000 clones, 10% to 11% appearing once. Each patient went into thyroid surgery without having received any treatment. The sequenced material came from blood. This receptor was obtained from a female donor with papillary thyroid cancer or a benign thyroid nodule (not recorded which). Some clones in this sample may be carry-over from other donors' samples.

CDR3 residues: CASSEAPSGRDEQFF. The CDR3 region has the DNA TGTGCCAGCAGTGAAGCTCCCAGCGGGCGGGATGAGCAGTTCTTC. The V and J genes are TRBV25-1 and TRBJ2-1, with a possible D match to TRBD2 (6 bases). Trimming removed 2 bases from V and 8 bases from J, with 16 bases in between. The CDR3 runs to 15 residues. Per germline, CDR1 MGHDK and CDR2 SYGVNS. Full variable domain (remainder filled in from reference TRBV25-1 and TRBJ2-1): EADIYQTPRYLVIGTGKKITLECSQTMGHDKMYWYQQDPGMELHLIHYSYGVNSTEKGDLSSESTVSRIRTEHFPLTLESARPSHTSQYLCASSEAPSGRDEQFFGPGTRLTVL.